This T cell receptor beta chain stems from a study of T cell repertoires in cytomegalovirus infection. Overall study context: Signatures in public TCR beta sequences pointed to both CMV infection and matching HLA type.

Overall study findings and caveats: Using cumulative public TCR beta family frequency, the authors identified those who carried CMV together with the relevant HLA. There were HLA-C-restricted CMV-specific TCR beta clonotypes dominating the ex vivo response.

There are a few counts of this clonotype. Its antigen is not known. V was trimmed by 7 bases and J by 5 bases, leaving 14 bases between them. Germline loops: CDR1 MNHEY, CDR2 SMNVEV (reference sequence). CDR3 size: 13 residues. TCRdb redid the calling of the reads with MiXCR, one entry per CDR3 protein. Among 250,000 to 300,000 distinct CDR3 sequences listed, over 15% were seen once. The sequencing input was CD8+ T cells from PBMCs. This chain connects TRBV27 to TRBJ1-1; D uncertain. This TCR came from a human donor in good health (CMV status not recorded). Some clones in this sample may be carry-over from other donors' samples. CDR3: CASMGSSGTEAFF. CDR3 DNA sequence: TGTGCCAGCATGGGGAGTTCGGGGACTGAAGCTTTCTTT.